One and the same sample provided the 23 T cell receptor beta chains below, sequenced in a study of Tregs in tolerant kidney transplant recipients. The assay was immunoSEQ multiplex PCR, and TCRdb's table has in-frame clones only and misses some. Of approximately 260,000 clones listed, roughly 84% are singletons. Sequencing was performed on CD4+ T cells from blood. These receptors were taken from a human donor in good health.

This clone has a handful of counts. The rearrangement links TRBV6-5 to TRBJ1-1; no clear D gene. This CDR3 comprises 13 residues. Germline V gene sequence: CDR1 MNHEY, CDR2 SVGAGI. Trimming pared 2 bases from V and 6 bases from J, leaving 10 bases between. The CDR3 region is CASSYERGAEAFF. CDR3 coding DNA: TGTGCCAGCAGTTACGAGCGAGGCGCTGAAGCTTTCTTT.

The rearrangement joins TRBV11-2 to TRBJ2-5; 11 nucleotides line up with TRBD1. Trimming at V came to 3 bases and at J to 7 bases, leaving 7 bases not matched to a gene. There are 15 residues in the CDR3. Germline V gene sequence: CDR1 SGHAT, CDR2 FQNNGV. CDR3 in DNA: TGTGCCAGCAGCTTGGGACAGGGGGTCTCGGGGACCCAGTACTTC. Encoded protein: CASSLGQGVSGTQYF.

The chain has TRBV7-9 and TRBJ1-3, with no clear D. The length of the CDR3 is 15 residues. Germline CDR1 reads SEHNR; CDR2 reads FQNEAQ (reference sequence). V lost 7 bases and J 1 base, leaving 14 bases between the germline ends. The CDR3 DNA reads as TGTGCCAGCAACCAATGGGCTGGATCTGGAAACACCATATATTTT. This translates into CASNQWAGSGNTIYF.

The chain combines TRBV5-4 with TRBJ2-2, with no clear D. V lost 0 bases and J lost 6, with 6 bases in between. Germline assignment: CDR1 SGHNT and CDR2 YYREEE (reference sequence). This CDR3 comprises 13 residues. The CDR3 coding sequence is TGTGCCAGCAGCTTGGGACATCCCGGGGAGCTGTTTTTT. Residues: CASSLGHPGELFF.

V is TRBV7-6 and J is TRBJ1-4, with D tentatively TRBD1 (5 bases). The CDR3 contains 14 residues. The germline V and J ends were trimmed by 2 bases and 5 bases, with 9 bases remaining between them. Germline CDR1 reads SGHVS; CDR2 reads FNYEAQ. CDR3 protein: CASSLWGLNEKLFF. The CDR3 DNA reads TGTGCCAGCAGCTTATGGGGACTCAATGAAAAACTGTTTTTT.

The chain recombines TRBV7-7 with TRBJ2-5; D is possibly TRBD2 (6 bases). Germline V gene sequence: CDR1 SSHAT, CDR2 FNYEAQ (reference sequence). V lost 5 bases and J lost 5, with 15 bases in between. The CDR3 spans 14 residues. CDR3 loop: CASSPSRGWETQYF. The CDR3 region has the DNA TGTGCCAGCAGCCCCTCCCGGGGGTGGGAGACCCAGTACTTC.

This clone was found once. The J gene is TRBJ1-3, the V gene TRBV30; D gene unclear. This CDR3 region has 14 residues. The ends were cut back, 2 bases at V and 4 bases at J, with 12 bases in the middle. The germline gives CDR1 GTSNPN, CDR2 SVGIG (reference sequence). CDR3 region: CAWSSDPRGNTIYF. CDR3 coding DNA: TGTGCCTGGAGTTCTGACCCAAGGGGAAACACCATATATTTT.

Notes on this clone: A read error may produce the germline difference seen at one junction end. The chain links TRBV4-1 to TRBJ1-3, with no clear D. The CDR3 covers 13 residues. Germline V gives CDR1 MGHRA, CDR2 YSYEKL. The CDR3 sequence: CASSSSSGNTIYF. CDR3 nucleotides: TGTGCCAGCAGCTCCTCCTCTGGAAACACCATATATTTT.

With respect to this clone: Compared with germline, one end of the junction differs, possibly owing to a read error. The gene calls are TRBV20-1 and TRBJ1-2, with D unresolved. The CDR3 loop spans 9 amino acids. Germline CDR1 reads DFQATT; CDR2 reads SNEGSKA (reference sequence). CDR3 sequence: CGSNYGYTF. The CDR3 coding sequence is TGTGGGTCTAACTATGGCTACACCTTC.

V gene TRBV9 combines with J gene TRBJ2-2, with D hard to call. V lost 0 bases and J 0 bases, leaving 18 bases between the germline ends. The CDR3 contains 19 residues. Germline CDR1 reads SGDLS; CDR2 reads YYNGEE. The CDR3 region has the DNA TGTGCCAGCAGCGTAGCGTATCTGGGAAACTTCGCGAACACCGGGGAGCTGTTTTTT. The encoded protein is CASSVAYLGNFANTGELFF.

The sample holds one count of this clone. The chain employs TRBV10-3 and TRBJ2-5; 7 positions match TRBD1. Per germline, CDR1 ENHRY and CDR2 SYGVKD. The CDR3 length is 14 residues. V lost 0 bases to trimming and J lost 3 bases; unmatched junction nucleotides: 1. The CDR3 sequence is CAISESGTEETQYF. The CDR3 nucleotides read TGTGCCATCAGTGAGTCCGGGACAGAAGAGACCCAGTACTTC.

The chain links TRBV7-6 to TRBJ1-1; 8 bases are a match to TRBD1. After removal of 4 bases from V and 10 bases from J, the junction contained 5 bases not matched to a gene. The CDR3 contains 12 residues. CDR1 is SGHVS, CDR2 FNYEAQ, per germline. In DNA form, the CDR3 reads TGTGCCAGCAGCTCCCGACAGGGGAGAGCTTTCTTT. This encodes CASSSRQGRAFF.

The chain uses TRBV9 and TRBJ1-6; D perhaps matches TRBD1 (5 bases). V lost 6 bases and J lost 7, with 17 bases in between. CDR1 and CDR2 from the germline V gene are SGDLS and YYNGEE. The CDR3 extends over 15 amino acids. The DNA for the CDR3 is TGTGCCAGCACGGGACCGGGATACTCCAATTCACCCCTCCACTTT. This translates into CASTGPGYSNSPLHF.

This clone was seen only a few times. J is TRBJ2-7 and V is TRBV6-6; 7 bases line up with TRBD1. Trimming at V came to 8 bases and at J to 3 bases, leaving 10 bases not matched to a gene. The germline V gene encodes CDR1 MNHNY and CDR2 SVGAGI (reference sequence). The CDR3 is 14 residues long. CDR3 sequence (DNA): TGTGCCAGCCGAAAAGGGACAGCAAACTACGAGCAGTACTTC. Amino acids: CASRKGTANYEQYF.

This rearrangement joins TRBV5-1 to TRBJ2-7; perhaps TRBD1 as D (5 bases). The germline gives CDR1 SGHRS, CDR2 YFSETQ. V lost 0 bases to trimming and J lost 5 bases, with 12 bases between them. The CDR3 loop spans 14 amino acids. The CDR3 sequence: CASSLAVQGHEQYF. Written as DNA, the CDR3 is TGCGCCAGCAGCTTGGCCGTCCAGGGCCACGAGCAGTACTTC.

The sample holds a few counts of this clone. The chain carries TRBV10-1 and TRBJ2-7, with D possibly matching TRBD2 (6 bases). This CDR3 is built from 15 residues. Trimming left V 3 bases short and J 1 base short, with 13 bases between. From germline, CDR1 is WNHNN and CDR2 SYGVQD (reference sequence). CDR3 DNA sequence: TGCGCCAGCAGTGACACGGGAGTGGAGTCCTACGAGCAGTACTTC. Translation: CASSDTGVESYEQYF.

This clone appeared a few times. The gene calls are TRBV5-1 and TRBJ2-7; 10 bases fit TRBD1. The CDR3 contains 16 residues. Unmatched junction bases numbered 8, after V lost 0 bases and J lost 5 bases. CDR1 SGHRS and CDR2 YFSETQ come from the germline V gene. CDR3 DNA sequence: TGCGCCAGCAGCTTGGGTTCGACAGGGGGCTTACACGAGCAGTACTTC. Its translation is CASSLGSTGGLHEQYF.

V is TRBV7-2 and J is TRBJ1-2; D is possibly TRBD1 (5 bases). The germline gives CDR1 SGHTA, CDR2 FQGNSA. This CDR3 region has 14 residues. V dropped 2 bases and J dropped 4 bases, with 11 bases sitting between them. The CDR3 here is CASSLIQGIYGYTF. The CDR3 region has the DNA TGTGCCAGCAGCTTAATCCAGGGCATCTATGGCTACACCTTC.

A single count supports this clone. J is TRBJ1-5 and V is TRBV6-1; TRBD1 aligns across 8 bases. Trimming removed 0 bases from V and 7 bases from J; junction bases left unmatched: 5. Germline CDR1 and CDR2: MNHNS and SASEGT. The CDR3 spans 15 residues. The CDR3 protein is CASSEAARGRQPQHF. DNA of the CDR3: TGTGCCAGCAGTGAAGCGGCCAGGGGGCGGCAGCCCCAGCATTTT.

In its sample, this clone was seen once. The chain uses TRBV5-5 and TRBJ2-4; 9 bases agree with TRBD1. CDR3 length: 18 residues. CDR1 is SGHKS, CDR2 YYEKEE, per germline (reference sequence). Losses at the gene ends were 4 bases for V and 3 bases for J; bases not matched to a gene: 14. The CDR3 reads CASSPTLGQGRFKNIQYF. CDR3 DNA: TGTGCCAGCAGCCCGACCCTAGGACAGGGGCGCTTCAAAAACATTCAGTACTTC.

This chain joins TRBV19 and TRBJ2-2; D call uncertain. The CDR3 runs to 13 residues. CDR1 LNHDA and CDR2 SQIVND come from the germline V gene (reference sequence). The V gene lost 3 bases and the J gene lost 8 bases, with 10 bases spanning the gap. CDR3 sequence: CASSIELSGELFF. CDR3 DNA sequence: TGTGCCAGTAGTATCGAGCTATCTGGGGAGCTGTTTTTT.

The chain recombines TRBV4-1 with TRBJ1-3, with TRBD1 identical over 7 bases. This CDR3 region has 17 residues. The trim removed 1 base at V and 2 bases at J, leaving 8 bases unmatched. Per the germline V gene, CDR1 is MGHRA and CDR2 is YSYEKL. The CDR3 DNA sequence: TGCGCCAGCAGCCAAGCCCCGGGCAGGGGGACTGGAAACACCATATATTTT. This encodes CASSQAPGRGTGNTIYF.

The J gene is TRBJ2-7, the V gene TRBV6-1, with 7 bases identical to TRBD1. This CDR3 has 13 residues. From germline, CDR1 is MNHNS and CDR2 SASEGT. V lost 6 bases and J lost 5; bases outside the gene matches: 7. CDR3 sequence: CASRDRSANEQYF. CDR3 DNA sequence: TGTGCCAGCAGGGACAGGAGCGCGAACGAGCAGTACTTC.